One sample yielded the 14 T cell receptor beta chains listed below, sequenced in a study of blood T cell repertoires in COVID-19. Using immunoSEQ multiplex PCR, the repertoire was profiled, and TCRdb retains in-frame clones only, with some absent. The data contain 65,000 to 70,000 clones, around 85% of them seen just once; the ten biggest clones take up over 1.1%. Material for sequencing was peripheral blood. The receptors were gathered from a woman in her sixties with acute or convalescent COVID-19.

CDR3 nucleotides: TGTGCCAGCCGCCCAAGACTAGGCGGGAGGTCCACAGATACGCAGTATTTT. It is translated as CASRPRLGGRSTDTQYF. The chain employs TRBV19 and TRBJ2-3; 8 nucleotides agree with TRBD2. Germline V gene sequence: CDR1 LNHDA, CDR2 SQIVND (reference sequence). V shed 9 bases and J 2 bases; nucleotides not matched to a gene: 16. This CDR3 is 17 amino acids long.

This clone was recorded once. One junction end disagrees with the germline gene, perhaps due to a read error. This sequence joins TRBV3-1 (or the pseudogene TRBV3-2) and TRBJ1-6; D unclear. The CDR3 extends over 13 amino acids. CDR1 is LGHDT, CDR2 YNNKEL, per germline (reference sequence). The CDR3 is CASSQDLFVPPHF. CDR3 DNA: TGTGCCAGCAGCCAAGATCTCTTTGTCCCCCCCCACTTT.

This clone was recorded only once. V usage is TRBV18 and J usage is TRBJ2-3; D not resolved. Germline V gene sequence: CDR1 KGHSH, CDR2 LQKENI. This CDR3 contains 17 residues. Between the trimmed V and J ends, which lost 2 bases and 4 bases, there was a span of 19 bases. The CDR3 is CASSPVLRIYEADTQYF. The DNA for the CDR3 is TGTGCCAGCTCACCAGTTCTGCGGATTTATGAGGCAGATACGCAGTATTTT.

This clone has just a few counts. The chain couples TRBV19 to TRBJ2-1; a possible D gene is TRBD2 (5 bases). Trimming cost V 5 bases and J 4 bases, with 15 bases left between them. Looked up from germline, CDR1 is LNHDA and CDR2 is SQIVND (reference sequence). The length of the CDR3 is 15 residues. The CDR3 bases are TGTGCCAGTAGTGCCGGAGGTACTGTATACAATGAGCAGTTCTTC. This translates into CASSAGGTVYNEQFF.

The J gene is TRBJ2-5, the V gene TRBV30; TRBD2 matches 7 bases. The length of the CDR3 is 12 residues. Germline-derived CDR1 and CDR2 are GTSNPN and SVGIG (reference sequence). J was trimmed by 5 bases and V by 1 base; bases with no gene match: 1. The CDR3, as DNA: TGTGCCTGGAGTGAACTAGCGGAGACCCAGTACTTC. It encodes CAWSELAETQYF.

The CDR3 DNA is TGCGCCAGCAGCCTCCGGACTAGCGGGGGCACAGATACGCAGTATTTT. Protein product: CASSLRTSGGTDTQYF. The chain is built from TRBV5-1 and TRBJ2-3, with TRBD2 matching over 12 bases. The CDR3 has 16 residues. Trimming took 4 bases from V and 1 from J; bases not matched to a gene: 4. The V gene's germline CDR1 is SGHRS and CDR2 YFSETQ.

This clone was seen a handful of times. The chain joins TRBV10-3 to TRBJ2-3; 8 positions match TRBD1. The CDR3 covers 16 residues. With 11 bases clipped from V and 3 bases from J, the junction kept 16 bases outside the gene matches. Germline lookup yields CDR1 ENHRY and CDR2 SYGVKD. The CDR3 DNA follows: TGTGCCGTCGCAGGGGGCTCCGGGAGTTTAACAGATACGCAGTATTTT. As protein: CAVAGGSGSLTDTQYF.

The chain has TRBV18 and TRBJ1-1; tentatively, D is TRBD1 (6 bases). The CDR3 consists of 13 residues. Trimming left V 7 bases short and J 0 bases short, with 9 bases between. Germline CDR1 reads KGHSH; CDR2 reads LQKENI. CDR3: CASCTGMNTEAFF. The DNA for the CDR3 is TGTGCCAGCTGTACAGGGATGAACACTGAAGCTTTCTTT.

The chain links TRBV7-9 to TRBJ1-6; D gene ambiguous. Germline V lookup: CDR1 SEHNR, CDR2 FQNEAQ (reference sequence). Trimming pared 5 bases from V and 7 bases from J, leaving 15 bases between. The CDR3 spans 15 residues. The CDR3 bases are TGTGCCAGCAGCCGCGGGGATTTTTCCAATTCACCCCTCCACTTT. Translated, it gives CASSRGDFSNSPLHF.

The chain couples TRBV28 to TRBJ2-7; 7 bases line up with TRBD1. The CDR3 is 16 amino acids. V gave up 6 bases and J gave up 2 bases; unmatched junction bases: 13. The germline CDR1 and CDR2 sequences are MDHEN and SYDVKM. Here the CDR3 DNA reads TGTGCCAGCAGACCTAACTTGGGACAGTCAACCTACGAGCAGTACTTC. Translation: CASRPNLGQSTYEQYF.

The chain employs TRBV18 and TRBJ1-2; D unresolved. The CDR3 contains 15 residues. Germline values: CDR1 KGHSH, CDR2 LQKENI. V was trimmed by 2 bases and J by 8 bases, leaving 18 bases between them. DNA of the CDR3: TGTGCCAGCTCACCATTAGCCGGTGGGTCGGGAGGCTACACCTTC. It translates to CASSPLAGGSGGYTF. The variable domain in full, completed from reference TRBV18 and TRBJ1-2, reads NAGVMQNPRHLVRRRGQEARLRCSPMKGHSHVYWYRQLPEEGLKFMVYLQKENIIDESGMPKERFSAEFPKEGPSILRIQQVVRGDSAAYFCASSPLAGGSGGYTFGSGTRLTVV.

V and J are TRBV9 and TRBJ2-3; D gene unclear. The CDR3 spans 15 residues. The germline CDR1 and CDR2 sequences are SGDLS and YYNGEE. Between the trimmed V and J ends, which lost 4 bases and 2 bases, there was a span of 14 bases. CDR3 residues: CASSPLPGYTDTQYF. The CDR3 DNA follows: TGTGCCAGCAGCCCTCTTCCGGGTTACACAGATACGCAGTATTTT.

V is TRBV28 and J is TRBJ1-6; a weak D match, TRBD1 (6 bases). The length of the CDR3 is 17 residues. V was shortened by 6 bases and J by 6 bases, with 21 bases between the two germline ends. Germline V CDR1 and CDR2: MDHEN, SYDVKM. The CDR3 spells CASREPGQITINSPLHF. In DNA, the CDR3 is TGTGCCAGCAGAGAACCAGGACAGATAACTATTAATTCACCCCTCCACTTT.

This clone was counted a single time. V is TRBV18 and J is TRBJ2-6, with 14 bases fitting TRBD2. The CDR3 runs 19 residues. Losses at the gene ends were 3 bases for V and 2 bases for J; bases not matched to a gene: 6. Looked up from germline, CDR1 is KGHSH and CDR2 is LQKENI. The CDR3 bases are TGTGCCAGCTCACCCCGCAAGGGACTAGCGGGAGCTGGGGCCAACGTCCTGACTTTC. Protein: CASSPRKGLAGAGANVLTF.